This section outlines one TCR beta chain sequence together with its context. Its antigen is undetermined. This specimen comes from a study of T cell responses to AZD1222 COVID-19 vaccine. The study, taken as a whole, reports: Scientists sampled the repertoires only once the peak T cell response had passed.

The method was immunoSEQ multiplex PCR; TCRdb's version includes in-frame clones alone and lacks a portion of them. The sample lists more than 110,000 clones, nearly 95% seen once, with over 4% in the top ten. The sample was peripheral blood, taken on day 0 of AZD1222 vaccination. This sequence was found in an adult in good health.

The CDR3, as DNA: TGTGCCAGCAGTTCACAGGGGACAGGGAATGAGCAGTTCTTC. Its protein is CASSSQGTGNEQFF. The rearrangement uses TRBV27 and TRBJ2-1, with TRBD1 matching 9 bases. The CDR3 is made up of 14 amino acids. V was pared by 4 bases and J by 7 bases, with 5 bases of the junction left unmatched. Germline CDR1 MNHEY, CDR2 SMNVEV (reference sequence).